This TCR beta chain emerged from a study of blood T cell repertoires in COVID-19. The overall study: Whether acute or convalescent, the COVID-19 samples came from the United States, Italy and Spain. Sample material is recorded as cDNA or gDNA derived from T cells, B-cell-depleted T cells, or PBMCs.

With V trimmed by 1 base and J by 5 bases, 10 bases remained unmatched. The CDR3 runs 16 residues. CDR1 LNHNV and CDR2 YYDKDF come from the germline V gene (reference sequence). In the authors' methods: Reference gene primer amplification in the assay estimated nucleated cell counts. Profiling relied on immunoSEQ multiplex PCR, and the TCRdb table lists in-frame clones only, not all of them. V and J calls and clone size come straight from that table; D and trimming were deduced from the DNA. Of under 200,000 clones detected, approximately 85% appear once; the ten largest clones hold 4.9%. The chain couples TRBV15 to TRBJ2-5, with 7 bases fitting TRBD2. This TCR was sampled from a woman of 80 years or more with acute or convalescent COVID-19. What was sequenced was peripheral blood. The CDR3 spells CATSRGGAGRRETQYF. DNA of the CDR3: TGTGCCACCAGCAGAGGAGGAGCGGGGAGGAGGGAGACCCAGTACTTC.